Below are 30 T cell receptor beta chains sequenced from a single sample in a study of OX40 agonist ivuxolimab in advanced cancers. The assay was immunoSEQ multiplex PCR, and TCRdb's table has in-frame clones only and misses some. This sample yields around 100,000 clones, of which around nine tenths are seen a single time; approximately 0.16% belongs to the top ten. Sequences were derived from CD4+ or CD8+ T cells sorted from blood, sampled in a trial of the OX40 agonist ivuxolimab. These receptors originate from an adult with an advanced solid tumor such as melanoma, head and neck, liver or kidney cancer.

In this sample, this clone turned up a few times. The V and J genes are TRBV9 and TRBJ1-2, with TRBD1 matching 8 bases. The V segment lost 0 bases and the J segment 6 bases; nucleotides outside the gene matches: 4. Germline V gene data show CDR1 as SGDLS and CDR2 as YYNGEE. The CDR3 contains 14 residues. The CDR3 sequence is CASSVVQGVDGYTF. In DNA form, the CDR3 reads TGTGCCAGCAGCGTAGTACAGGGGGTCGATGGCTACACCTTC.

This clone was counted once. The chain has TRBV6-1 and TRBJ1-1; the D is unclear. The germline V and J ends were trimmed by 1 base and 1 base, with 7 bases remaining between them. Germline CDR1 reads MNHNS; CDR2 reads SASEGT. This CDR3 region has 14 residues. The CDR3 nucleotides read TGTGCCAGCAGTGAAGTGCCAGGGAACACTGAAGCTTTCTTT. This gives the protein CASSEVPGNTEAFF.

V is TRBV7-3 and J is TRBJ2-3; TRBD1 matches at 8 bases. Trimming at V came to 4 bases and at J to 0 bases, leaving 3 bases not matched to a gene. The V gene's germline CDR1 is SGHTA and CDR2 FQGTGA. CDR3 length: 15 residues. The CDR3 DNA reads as TGTGCCAGCAGCTCGCAGGGGGCTAGCACAGATACGCAGTATTTT. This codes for CASSSQGASTDTQYF.

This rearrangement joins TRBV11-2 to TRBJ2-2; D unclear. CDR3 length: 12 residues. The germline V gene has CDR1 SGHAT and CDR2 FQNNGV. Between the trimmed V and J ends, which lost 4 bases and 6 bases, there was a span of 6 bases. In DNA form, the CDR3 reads TGTGCCAGCAGCTCCTACGCCGGGGAGCTGTTTTTT. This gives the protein CASSSYAGELFF.

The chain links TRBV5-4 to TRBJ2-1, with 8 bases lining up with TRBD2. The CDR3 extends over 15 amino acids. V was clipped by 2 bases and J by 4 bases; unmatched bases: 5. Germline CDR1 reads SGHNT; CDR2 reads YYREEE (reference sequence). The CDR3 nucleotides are TGTGCCAGCAGCTTACGATCTAGCGGGTACAATGAGCAGTTCTTC. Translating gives CASSLRSSGYNEQFF.

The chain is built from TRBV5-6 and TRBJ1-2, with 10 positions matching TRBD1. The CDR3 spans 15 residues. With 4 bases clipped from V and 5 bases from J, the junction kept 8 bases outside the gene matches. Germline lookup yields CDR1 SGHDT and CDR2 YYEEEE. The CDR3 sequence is CASSHRDRGRYGYTF. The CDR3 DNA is TGTGCCAGCAGCCACCGGGACAGGGGTCGGTATGGCTACACCTTC.

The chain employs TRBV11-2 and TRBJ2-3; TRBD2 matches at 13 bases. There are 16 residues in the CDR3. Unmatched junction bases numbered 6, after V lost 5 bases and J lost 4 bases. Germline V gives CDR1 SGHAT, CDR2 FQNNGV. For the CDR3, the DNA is TGTGCCAGCAGCATACTAGCGGGGGGGCTAGCAGATACGCAGTATTTT. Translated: CASSILAGGLADTQYF.

The CDR3 here is CSVVAPLQETQYF. The DNA for the CDR3 is TGCAGCGTTGTTGCCCCACTCCAAGAGACCCAGTACTTC. The chain couples TRBV29-1 to TRBJ2-5; the D is unclear. Germline CDR1 and CDR2: SQVTM and ANQGSEA. Trimming shortened V by 4 bases and J by 1 base, and 10 bases separated the two germline ends. The length of the CDR3 is 13 residues.

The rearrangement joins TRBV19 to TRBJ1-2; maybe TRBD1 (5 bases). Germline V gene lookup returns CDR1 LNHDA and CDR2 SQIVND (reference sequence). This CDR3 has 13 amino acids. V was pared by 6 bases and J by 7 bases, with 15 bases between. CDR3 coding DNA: TGTGCCAGTAGCCTGGCCGCGGGGGTTGGCTACACCTTC. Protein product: CASSLAAGVGYTF.

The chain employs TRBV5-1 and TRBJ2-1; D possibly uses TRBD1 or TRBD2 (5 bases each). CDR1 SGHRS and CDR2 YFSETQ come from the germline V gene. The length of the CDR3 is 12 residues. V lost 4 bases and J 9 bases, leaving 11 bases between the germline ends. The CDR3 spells CASSEGLIEQFF. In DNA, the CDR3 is TGCGCCAGCAGCGAGGGGCTTATTGAGCAGTTCTTC.

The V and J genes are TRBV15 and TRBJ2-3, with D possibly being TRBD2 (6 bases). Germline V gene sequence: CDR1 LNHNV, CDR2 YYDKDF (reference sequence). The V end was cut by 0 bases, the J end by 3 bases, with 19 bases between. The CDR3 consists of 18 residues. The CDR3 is CATSREGRLVGSTDTQYF. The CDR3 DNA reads TGTGCCACCAGCAGAGAGGGGAGGTTGGTTGGTAGTACAGATACGCAGTATTTT.

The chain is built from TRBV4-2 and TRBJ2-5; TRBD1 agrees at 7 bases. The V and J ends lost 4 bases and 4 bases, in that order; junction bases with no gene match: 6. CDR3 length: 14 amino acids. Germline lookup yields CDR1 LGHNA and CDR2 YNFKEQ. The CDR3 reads CASSPPGQRETQYF. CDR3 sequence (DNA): TGTGCCAGCAGCCCCCCGGGACAGAGAGAGACCCAGTACTTC.

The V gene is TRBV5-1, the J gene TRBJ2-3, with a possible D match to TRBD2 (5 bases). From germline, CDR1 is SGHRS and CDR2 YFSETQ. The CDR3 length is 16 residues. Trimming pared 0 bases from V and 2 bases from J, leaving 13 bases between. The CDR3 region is CASSLGAETFTDTQYF. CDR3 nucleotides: TGCGCCAGCAGCTTGGGAGCGGAAACCTTCACAGATACGCAGTATTTT.

The DNA of the CDR3 is TGTGCCAGTAGTCTCGGGACCCGATCTGAAGCTTTCTTT. Its protein is CASSLGTRSEAFF. The V call is TRBV19, the J call TRBJ1-1; D perhaps matches TRBD1 (5 bases). With 5 bases removed from V and 6 bases from J, the gap between germline ends came to 13 bases. The length of the CDR3 is 13 residues. Germline V gives CDR1 LNHDA, CDR2 SQIVND (reference sequence).

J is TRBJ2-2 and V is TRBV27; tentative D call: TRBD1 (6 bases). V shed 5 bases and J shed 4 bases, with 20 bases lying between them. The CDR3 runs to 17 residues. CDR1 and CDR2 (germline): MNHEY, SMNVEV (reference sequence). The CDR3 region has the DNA TGTGCCAGCAGTCCAAACAGGGCCAGCGTTGTCACCGGGGAGCTGTTTTTT. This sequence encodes CASSPNRASVVTGELFF.

This CDR3 is CASSKQGLTNEKLFF. The CDR3 bases are TGTGCCAGTAGCAAACAGGGACTCACTAATGAAAAACTGTTTTTT. The J gene is TRBJ1-4, the V gene TRBV19; D possibly corresponds to TRBD1 (6 bases). The CDR3 has 15 amino acids. The germline V gene has CDR1 LNHDA and CDR2 SQIVND (reference sequence). V was trimmed by 6 bases and J by 2 bases, leaving 13 bases between them.

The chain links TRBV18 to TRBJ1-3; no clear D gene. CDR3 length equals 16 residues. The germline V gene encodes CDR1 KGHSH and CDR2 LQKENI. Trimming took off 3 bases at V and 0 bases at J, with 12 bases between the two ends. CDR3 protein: CASSPVDRRSGNTIYF. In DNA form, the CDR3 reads TGTGCCAGCTCACCGGTGGACCGGCGCTCTGGAAACACCATATATTTT.

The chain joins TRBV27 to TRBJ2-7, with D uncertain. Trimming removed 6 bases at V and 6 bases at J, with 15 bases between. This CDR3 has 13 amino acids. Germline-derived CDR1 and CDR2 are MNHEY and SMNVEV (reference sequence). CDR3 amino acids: CASSPISRPEQYF. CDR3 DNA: TGTGCCAGCAGCCCCATAAGTCGGCCCGAGCAGTACTTC.

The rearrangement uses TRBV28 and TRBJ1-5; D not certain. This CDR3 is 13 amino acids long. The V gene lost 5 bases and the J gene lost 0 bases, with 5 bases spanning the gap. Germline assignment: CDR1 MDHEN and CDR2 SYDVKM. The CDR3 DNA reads TGTGCCAGCAGTGGCAATAGCAATCAGCCCCAGCATTTT. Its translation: CASSGNSNQPQHF.

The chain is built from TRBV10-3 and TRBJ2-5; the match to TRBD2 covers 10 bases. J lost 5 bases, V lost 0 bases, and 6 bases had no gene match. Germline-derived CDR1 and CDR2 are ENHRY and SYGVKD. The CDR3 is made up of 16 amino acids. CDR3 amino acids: CAISESSGTSVETQYF. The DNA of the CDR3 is TGTGCCATCAGTGAGTCGTCCGGGACTAGCGTGGAGACCCAGTACTTC.

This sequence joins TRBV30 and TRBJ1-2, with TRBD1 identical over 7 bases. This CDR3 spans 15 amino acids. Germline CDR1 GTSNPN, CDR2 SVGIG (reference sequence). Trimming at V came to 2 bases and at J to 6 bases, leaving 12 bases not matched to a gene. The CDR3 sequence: CAWSFSRGGRNGYTF. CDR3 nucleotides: TGTGCCTGGAGTTTCTCGAGAGGGGGCCGCAATGGCTACACCTTC.

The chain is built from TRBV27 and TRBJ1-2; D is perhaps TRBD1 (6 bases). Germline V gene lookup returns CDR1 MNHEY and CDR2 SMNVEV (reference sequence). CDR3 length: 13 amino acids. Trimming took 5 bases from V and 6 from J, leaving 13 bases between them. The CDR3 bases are TGTGCCAGCAGTCCCAGGACAGAACATGGCTACACCTTC. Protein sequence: CASSPRTEHGYTF.

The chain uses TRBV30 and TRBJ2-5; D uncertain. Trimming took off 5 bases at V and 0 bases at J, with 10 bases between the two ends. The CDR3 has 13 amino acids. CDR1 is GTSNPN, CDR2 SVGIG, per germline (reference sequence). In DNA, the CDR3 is TGTGCCTGGTTGGGTCGGAACCAAGAGACCCAGTACTTC. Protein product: CAWLGRNQETQYF.

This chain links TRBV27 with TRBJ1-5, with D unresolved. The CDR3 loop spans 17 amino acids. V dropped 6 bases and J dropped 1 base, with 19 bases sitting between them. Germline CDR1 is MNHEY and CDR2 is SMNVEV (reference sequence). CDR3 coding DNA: TGTGCCAGCAGCACCCTCGCCGGGGTGGGAAGCAATCAGCCCCAGCATTTT. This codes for CASSTLAGVGSNQPQHF.

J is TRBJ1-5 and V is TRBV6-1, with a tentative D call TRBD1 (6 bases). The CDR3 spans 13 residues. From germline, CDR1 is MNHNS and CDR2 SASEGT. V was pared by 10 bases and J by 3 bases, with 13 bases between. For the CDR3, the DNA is TGTGCCACAGGGGCGGCCTACAATCAGCCCCAGCATTTT. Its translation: CATGAAYNQPQHF.

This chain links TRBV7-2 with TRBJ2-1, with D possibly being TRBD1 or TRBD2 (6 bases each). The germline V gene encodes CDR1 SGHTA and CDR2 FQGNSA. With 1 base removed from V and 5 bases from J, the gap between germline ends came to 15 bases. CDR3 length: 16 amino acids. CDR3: CASSLGPAGGHNEQFF. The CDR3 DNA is TGTGCCAGCAGCTTAGGACCAGCTGGGGGGCACAATGAGCAGTTCTTC.

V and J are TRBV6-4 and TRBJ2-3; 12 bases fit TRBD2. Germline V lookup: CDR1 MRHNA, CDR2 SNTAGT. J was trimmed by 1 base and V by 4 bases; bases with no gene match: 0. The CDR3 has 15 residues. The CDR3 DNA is TGTGCCAGCAGTGGACTAGCGGGGGGCACAGATACGCAGTATTTT. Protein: CASSGLAGGTDTQYF.

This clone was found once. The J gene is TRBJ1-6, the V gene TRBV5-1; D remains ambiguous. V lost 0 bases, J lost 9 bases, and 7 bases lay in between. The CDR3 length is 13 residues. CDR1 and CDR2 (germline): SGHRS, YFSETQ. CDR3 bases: TGCGCCAGCAGCTTGGCCTATCTTTCACCCCTCCACTTT. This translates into CASSLAYLSPLHF.

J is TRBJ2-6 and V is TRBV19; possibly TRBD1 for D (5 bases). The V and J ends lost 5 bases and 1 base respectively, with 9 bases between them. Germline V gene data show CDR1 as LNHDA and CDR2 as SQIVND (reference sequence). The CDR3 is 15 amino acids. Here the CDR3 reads CASSPQASGANVLTF. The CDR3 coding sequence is TGTGCCAGTAGTCCACAGGCTTCTGGGGCCAACGTCCTGACTTTC. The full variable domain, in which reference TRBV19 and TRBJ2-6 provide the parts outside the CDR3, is DGGITQSPKYLFRKEGQNVTLSCEQNLNHDAMYWYRQDPGQGLRLIYYSQIVNDFQKGDIAEGYSVSREKKESFPLTVTSAQKNPTAFYLCASSPQASGANVLTFGAGSRLTVL.

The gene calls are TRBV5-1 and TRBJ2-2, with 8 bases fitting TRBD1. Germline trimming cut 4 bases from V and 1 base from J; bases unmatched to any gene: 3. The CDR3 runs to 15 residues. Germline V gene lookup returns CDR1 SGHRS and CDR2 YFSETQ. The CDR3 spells CASSPGTGNTGELFF. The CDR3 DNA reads TGCGCCAGCAGCCCCGGGACAGGGAACACCGGGGAGCTGTTTTTT.